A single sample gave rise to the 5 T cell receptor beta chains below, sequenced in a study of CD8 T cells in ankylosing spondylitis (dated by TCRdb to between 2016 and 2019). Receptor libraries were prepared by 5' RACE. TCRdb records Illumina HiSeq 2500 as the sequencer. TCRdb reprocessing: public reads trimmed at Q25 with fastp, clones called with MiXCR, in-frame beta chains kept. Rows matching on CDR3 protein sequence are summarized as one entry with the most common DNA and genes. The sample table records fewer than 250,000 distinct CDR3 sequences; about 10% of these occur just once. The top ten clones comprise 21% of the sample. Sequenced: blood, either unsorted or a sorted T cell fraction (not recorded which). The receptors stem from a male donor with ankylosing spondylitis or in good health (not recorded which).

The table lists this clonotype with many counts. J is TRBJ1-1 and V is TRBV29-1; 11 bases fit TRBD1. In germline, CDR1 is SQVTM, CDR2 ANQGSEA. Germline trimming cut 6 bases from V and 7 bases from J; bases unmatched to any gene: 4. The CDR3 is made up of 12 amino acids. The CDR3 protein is CSVGGQGGEAFF. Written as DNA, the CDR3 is TGCAGCGTCGGGGGACAGGGGGGTGAAGCTTTCTTT. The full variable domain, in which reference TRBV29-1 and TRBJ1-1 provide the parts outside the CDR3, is SAVISQKPSRDICQRGTSLTIQCQVDSQVTMMFWYRQQPGQSLTLIATANQGSEATYESGFVIDKFPISRPNLTFSTLTVSNMSPEDSSIYLCSVGGQGGEAFFGQGTRLTVV.

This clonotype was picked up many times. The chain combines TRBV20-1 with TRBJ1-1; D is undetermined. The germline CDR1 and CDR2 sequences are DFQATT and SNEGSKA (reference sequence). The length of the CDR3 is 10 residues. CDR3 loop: CRPRNTEAFF. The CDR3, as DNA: TGCAGGCCTAGGAACACTGAAGCTTTCTTT.

CDR3 in amino acids: CASSWGRDTDTQYF. CDR3 in DNA: TGTGCCAGCAGTTGGGGGCGGGACACAGATACGCAGTATTTT. This rearrangement joins TRBV12-3 or TRBV12-4 to TRBJ2-3; D tentatively reads TRBD1 or TRBD2 (6 bases each). V was clipped by 4 bases and J by 2 bases, with 10 bases between them. There are 14 residues in the CDR3.

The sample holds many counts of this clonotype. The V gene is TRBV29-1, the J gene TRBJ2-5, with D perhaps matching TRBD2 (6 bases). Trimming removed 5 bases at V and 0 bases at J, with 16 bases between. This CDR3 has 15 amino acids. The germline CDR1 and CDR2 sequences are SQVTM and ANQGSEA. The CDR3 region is CSVLGTPGNQETQYF. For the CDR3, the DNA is TGCAGCGTTTTGGGGACTCCGGGGAACCAAGAGACCCAGTACTTC.

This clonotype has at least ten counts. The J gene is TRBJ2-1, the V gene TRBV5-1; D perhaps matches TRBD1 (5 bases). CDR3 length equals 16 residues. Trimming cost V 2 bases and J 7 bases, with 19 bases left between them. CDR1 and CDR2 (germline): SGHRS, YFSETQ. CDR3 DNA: TGCGCCAGCAGCTTCAGAAGGGGTTTTATTTTGAATGAGCAGTTCTTC. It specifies CASSFRRGFILNEQFF.